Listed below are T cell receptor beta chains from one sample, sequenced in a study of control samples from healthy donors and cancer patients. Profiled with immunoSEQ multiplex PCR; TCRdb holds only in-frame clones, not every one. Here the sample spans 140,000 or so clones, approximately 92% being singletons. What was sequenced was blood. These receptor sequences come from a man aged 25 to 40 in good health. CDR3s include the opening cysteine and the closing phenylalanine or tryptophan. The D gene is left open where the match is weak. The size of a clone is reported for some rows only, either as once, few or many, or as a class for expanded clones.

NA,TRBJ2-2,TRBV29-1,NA,TGCAGCGTTGATTCGAGTAACACCGGGGAGCTGTTTTTT,CSVDSSNTGELFF
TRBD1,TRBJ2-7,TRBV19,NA,TGTGCCAGTAGGGGGCAAACAGGGGGTACGAGTGAGCAGTACTTC,CASRGQTGGTSEQYF
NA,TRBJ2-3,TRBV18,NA,TGTGCCAGCTCACCATTCGGGGATACGCAGTATTTT,CASSPFGDTQYF
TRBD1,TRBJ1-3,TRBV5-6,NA,TGTGCCAGCAGCTCGCAGGGGGTCTCTGGAAACACCATATATTTT,CASSSQGVSGNTIYF
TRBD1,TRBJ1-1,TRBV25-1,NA,TGTGCCAGCAACCAAGACAGGGGCCTGAACACTGAAGCTTTCTTT,CASNQDRGLNTEAFF
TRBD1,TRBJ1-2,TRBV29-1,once,TGCAGCGTTGTCCCTCCGAGGGGGCAGGATGGCTACACCTTC,CSVVPPRGQDGYTF
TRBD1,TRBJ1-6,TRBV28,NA,TGTGCCGGACAGGGGGGGTATAATTCACCCCTCCACTTT,CAGQGGYNSPLHF
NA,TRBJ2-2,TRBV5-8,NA,TGTGCCAGCAGCCGAAGGGTCACCGGGGGCACCGGGGAGCTGTTTTTT,CASSRRVTGGTGELFF
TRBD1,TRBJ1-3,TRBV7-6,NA,TGTGCCAGCAGCTTAGAGGCAGGGGGCAAGGGAAACACCATATATTTT,CASSLEAGGKGNTIYF
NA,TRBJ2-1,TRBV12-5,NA,TGTGCTAGTGGTTTGGCCACCAGGCTCTACAATGAGCAGTTCTTC,CASGLATRLYNEQFF
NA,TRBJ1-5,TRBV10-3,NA,TGTGCCATCAGTGAAATCAATCAGCCCCAGCATTTT,CAISEINQPQHF
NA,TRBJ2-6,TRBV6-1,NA,TGTGCCAGCAGTGAGAGGGGGATTGGGGCCAACGTCCTGACTTTC,CASSERGIGANVLTF
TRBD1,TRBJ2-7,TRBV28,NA,TGTGCCAGCAGGACAGGGGCTATAACCTCCTACGAGCAGTACTTC,CASRTGAITSYEQYF
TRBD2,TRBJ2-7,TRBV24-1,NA,TGTGCCACCAGTGAGGGGGGGTTGAGCGAGCAGTACTTC,CATSEGGLSEQYF
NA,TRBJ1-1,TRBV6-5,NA,TGTGCCAGCAGTTACAGGGGGGGATACACTGAAGCTTTCTTT,CASSYRGGYTEAFF
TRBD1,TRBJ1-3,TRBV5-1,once,TGCGCCAGCAGCTCCCTCGGACAGGACTCTGGAAACACCATATATTTT,CASSSLGQDSGNTIYF
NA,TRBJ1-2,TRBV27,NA,TGTGCCAGCAGTTTACGCGGGGCGAATTATGGCTACACCTTC,CASSLRGANYGYTF
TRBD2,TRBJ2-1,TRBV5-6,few,TGTGCCAGCAACCCCGGACTAGCGGGGGACAATGAGCAGTTCTTC,CASNPGLAGDNEQFF
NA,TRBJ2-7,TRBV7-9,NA,TGTGCCAGCAGCGGGGGGGACAGGTCAACCTACGAGCAGTACTTC,CASSGGDRSTYEQYF
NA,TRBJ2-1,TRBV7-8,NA,TGTGCCAGCAGCTTAAGACAGGGCGGGGGGTCCTACAATGAGCAGTTCTTC,CASSLRQGGGSYNEQFF
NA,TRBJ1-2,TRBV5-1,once,TGCGCCAGCAGCCCCAGGAGGCATGGCTACACCTTC,CASSPRRHGYTF
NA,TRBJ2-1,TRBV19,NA,TGTGCCAGTAGTACCGGGGATGAGCAGTTCTTC,CASSTGDEQFF
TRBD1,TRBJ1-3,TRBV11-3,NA,TGTGCCAGCAGCCCGGGACAGGGGCCTGGAAACACCATATATTTT,CASSPGQGPGNTIYF
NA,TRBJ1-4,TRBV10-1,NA,TGCGCCAGCAGTGACGGAGCAGGGGATGGAGAAAAACTGTTTTTT,CASSDGAGDGEKLFF
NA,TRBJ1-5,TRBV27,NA,TGTGCCAGCAGTTTCGACGCTTATCAGCCCCAGCATTTT,CASSFDAYQPQHF
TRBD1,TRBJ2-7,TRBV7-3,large,TGTGCCAGCAGCTTAACGGGATGGACAGGGACCTACGAGCAGTACTTC,CASSLTGWTGTYEQYF
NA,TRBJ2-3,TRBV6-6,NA,TGTGCCAGCAGTTACGTTGGGGGAAACACAGATACGCAGTATTTT,CASSYVGGNTDTQYF
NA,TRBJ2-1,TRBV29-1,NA,TGCAGCGTTGAAAACAATGAGCAGTTCTTC,CSVENNEQFF
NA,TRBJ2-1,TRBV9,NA,TGTGCCAGCAGCGTAGAAGACGCCCTCGGGTACAATGAGCAGTTCTTC,CASSVEDALGYNEQFF
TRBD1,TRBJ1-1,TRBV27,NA,TGTGCCAGCAGGCGGACAGGGGGAACTGAAGCTTTCTTT,CASRRTGGTEAFF
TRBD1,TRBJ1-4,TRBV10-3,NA,TGTGCCATCAGTGAGCCTCCGGGACAGGGGGCTGTAAAGGAAAAACTGTTTTTT,CAISEPPGQGAVKEKLFF
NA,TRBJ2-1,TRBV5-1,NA,TGCGCCAGCAGCTCCGGACAGCTCTCCTACAATGAGCAGTTCTTC,CASSSGQLSYNEQFF
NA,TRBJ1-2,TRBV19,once,TGTGCCAGTAGTACCCAAACTATGGGGAACTATGGCTACACCTTC,CASSTQTMGNYGYTF
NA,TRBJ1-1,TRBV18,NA,TGTGCCAGCTCACCCAACAGTGTGAACACTGAAGCTTTCTTT,CASSPNSVNTEAFF
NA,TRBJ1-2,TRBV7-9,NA,TGTGCCAGCAGCTTAGAGTCTTCCCGACAGCCGCACTATGGCTACACCTTC,CASSLESSRQPHYGYTF
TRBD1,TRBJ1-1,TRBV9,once,TGTGCCAGCAGCGGATCCGGGACAGGGTTCACTGAAGCTTTCTTT,CASSGSGTGFTEAFF
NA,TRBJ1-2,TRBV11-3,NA,TGTGCCAGCAGCCCCCTCAGGGTTTATAGCTATGGCTACACCTTC,CASSPLRVYSYGYTF
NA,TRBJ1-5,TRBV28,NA,TGTGCCAGCAGGCACCCTCCTTGGACAGCCCAAGATAGTCTATCGGGCCAGCCCCAGCATTTT,CASRHPPWTAQDSLSGQPQHF
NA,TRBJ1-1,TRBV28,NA,TGTGCCAGCAGCTCCCTCGGACGTGAAGCTTTCTTT,CASSSLGREAFF
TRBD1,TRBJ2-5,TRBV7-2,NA,TGTGCCAGCAGCCTGACAGGGAACCAAGAGACCCAGTACTTC,CASSLTGNQETQYF
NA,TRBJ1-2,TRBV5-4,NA,TGTGCCAGCAGCTTGGGGATTTTTGCGGGGACCTATGGCTACACCTTC,CASSLGIFAGTYGYTF
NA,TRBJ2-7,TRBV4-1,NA,TGCGCCAGCAGCCAAGAGAGGGGGGAGGCCTACGAGCAGTACTTC,CASSQERGEAYEQYF
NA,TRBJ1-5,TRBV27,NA,TGTGCCATCTCCCCGGGTTCGGATCAGCCCCAGCATTTT,CAISPGSDQPQHF
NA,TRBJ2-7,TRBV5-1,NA,TGCGCCAGCAGCCGTAGTGTTCACGAGCAGTACTTC,CASSRSVHEQYF
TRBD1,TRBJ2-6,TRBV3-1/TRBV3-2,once,TGTGCCAGCAGCCGCCGTACAGGGGCCTCTGGGGCCAACGTCCTGACTTTC,CASSRRTGASGANVLTF